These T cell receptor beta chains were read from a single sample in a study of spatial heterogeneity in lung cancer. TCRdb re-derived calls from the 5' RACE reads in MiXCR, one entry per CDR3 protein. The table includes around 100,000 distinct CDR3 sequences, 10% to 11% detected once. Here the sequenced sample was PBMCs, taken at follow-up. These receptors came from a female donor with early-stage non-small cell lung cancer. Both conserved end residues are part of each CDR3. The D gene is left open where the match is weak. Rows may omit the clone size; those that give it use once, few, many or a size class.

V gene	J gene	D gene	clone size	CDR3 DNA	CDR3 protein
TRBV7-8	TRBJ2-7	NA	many	TGTGCCAGCAGCTTAATGAAGGGTATGTTCCCCGAGCAGTACTTC	CASSLMKGMFPEQYF
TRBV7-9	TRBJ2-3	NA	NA	TGTGCCAGCAGAGCAGGGGTAGATACGCAGTATTTT	CASRAGVDTQYF
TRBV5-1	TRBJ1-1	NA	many	TGCGCCAGCAGCTTCGACGGGACTGAAGCTTTCTTT	CASSFDGTEAFF
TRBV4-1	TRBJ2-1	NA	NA	TGCGCCAGCAGCCAAGAAGCCGGATACATATACAATGAGCAGTTCTTC	CASSQEAGYIYNEQFF
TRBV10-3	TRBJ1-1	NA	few	TGTGCCATCAGTGAGTCAGAGTCAGGGTGGACTGAAGCTTTCTTT	CAISESESGWTEAFF
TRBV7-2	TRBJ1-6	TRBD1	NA	TGTGCCAGCAGCTTGGGGTTACAGGGGGTTTATAATTCACCCCTCCACTTT	CASSLGLQGVYNSPLHF
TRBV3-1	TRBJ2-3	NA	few	TGTGCCAGCAGCCAAGCCGCCGGGAGTTCGACAGATACGCAGTATTTT	CASSQAAGSSTDTQYF
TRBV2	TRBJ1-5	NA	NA	TGTGCCAGCAGTGCCGGACAGTCTGCCCCCCAGCATTTT	CASSAGQSAPQHF
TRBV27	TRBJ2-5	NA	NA	TGTGCCAGCACCAACACACCGGGGGCTAGACAAGAGACCCAGTACTTC	CASTNTPGARQETQYF
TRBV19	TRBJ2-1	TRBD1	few	TGTGCCAGTGCAAGGGGGACAGTTTACAATGAGCAGTTCTTC	CASARGTVYNEQFF
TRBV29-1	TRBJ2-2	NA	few	TGCAGCGTTGGGGTTGGTCGGGACACCGGGGAGCTGTTTTTT	CSVGVGRDTGELFF
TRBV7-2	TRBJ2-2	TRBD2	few	TGTGCCAGCAGCTTAGCTCGGGTAGCGGGAACGAACACCGGGGAGCTGTTTTTT	CASSLARVAGTNTGELFF
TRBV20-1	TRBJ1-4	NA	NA	TGCAGTATCCCCTCGGGGCCTCCGGGCACTAATGAAAAACTGTTTTTT	CSIPSGPPGTNEKLFF
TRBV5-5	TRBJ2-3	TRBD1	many	TGTGCCAGCAGATCATCCGGGACAGCGGCCTTGCGGTTCACAGATACGCAGTATTTT	CASRSSGTAALRFTDTQYF
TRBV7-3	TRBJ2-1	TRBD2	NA	TGTGCCAGCAGCTTAGGACTAGCGCTCTACAATGAGCAGTTCTTC	CASSLGLALYNEQFF
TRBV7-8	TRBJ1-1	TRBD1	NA	TGTGCCAGCAGCTTACTCGGACAGGGAGACACTGAAGCTTTCTTT	CASSLLGQGDTEAFF
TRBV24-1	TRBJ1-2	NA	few	TGTGCCACCAGTGACCAGACCGGGACATCCCGTGGCTACACCTTC	CATSDQTGTSRGYTF
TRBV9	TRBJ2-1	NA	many	TGTGCCAGCTCCCGAAGGGGGGAGTCCTTCGATGAGCAGTTCTTC	CASSRRGESFDEQFF
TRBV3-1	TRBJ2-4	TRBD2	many	TGTGCCAGCAGCCAAGATAGGGGACTAGGCCAAAACATTCAGTACTTC	CASSQDRGLGQNIQYF
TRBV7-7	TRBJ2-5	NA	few	TGTGCTAGCAGCCGGGGGCTAGCGGCCCAAGAGACCCAGTACTTC	CASSRGLAAQETQYF
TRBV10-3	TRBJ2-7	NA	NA	TGTGCCATCAGGGACACGTCCTACGAGCAGTACTTC	CAIRDTSYEQYF
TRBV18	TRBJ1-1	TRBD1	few	TGTGCCAGCTCACCCGGGACAGTTTTGAACACTGAAGCTTTCTTT	CASSPGTVLNTEAFF
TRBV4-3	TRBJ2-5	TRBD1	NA	TGCGCCAGCAGCCCCACAGGGGTGGGATCGGAGACCCAGTACTTC	CASSPTGVGSETQYF
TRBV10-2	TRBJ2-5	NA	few	TGCGCCAGCTCCTGGGGCCCGTCACAAGAGACCCAGTACTTC	CASSWGPSQETQYF
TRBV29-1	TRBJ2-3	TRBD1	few	TGCAGCGTTGAAGGGGGACAGGGCACAGATACGCAGTATTTT	CSVEGGQGTDTQYF
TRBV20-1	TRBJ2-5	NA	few	TGCAGTGCTAGAGGTTACCTAGACTCTCAAGAGACCCAGTACTTC	CSARGYLDSQETQYF
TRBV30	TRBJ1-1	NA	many	TGTGCCTGGAAGGACACATACACTGAAGCTTTCTTT	CAWKDTYTEAFF
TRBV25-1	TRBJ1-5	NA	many	TGTGCCAGCAGCACAGGGAGTGGGGATCAGCCCCAGCATTTT	CASSTGSGDQPQHF
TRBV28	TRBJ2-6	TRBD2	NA	TGTGCCAGCATGACAGCGGGAGGACTGTACTCTGGGGCCAACGTCCTGACTTTC	CASMTAGGLYSGANVLTF
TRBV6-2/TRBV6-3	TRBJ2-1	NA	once	TGTGCCAGCAGCCAGGGATGGGGTGAGCAGTTCTTC	CASSQGWGEQFF
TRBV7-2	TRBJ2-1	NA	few	TGTGCCAGCAGCTCTCGAGGGGGAAATGAGCAGTTCTTC	CASSSRGGNEQFF
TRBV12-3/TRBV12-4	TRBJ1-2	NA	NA	TGTGCCAGCAGTTCCGTCGGGCCGGCGAAGACTGGCTACACCTTC	CASSSVGPAKTGYTF
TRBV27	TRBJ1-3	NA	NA	TGTGCCAGCAGGAGCCTGGGGGTAGGAAACACCATATATTTT	CASRSLGVGNTIYF
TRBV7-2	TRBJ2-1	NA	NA	TGTGCCAGCAGCTTATTCGCGGGGAATGAGCAGTTCTTC	CASSLFAGNEQFF